Below, 25 T cell receptor beta chains from the same sample are listed, as sequenced in a study of T cells after yellow fever vaccination. Via MiXCR, TCRdb re-called the 5' RACE reads, giving one row per CDR3 protein. The table shows about 260,000 distinct CDR3 sequences, with 10% to 15% occurring only once. Sequenced material: CD4+ T cells sorted from PBMCs, taken 45 days after the yellow fever booster vaccination. The origin of the receptors is a man aged 25 to 45 who received the YFV17D yellow fever vaccine.

The chain joins TRBV19 to TRBJ2-7; possibly TRBD1 for D (5 bases). This CDR3 comprises 16 residues. CDR1 and CDR2 (germline): LNHDA, SQIVND (reference sequence). V was shortened by 8 bases and J by 6 bases, with 26 bases between the two germline ends. Written as DNA, the CDR3 is TGTGCCAGTGCAAAGGGAAATCAGGGAAGTTTGGCCGAGCAGTACTTC. Translated: CASAKGNQGSLAEQYF.

This clonotype was detected only a few times. The CDR3 nucleotides read TGTGCCAGCAGCTTAAGGGCAGGAGGGATACAAGAGACCCAGTACTTC. It is translated as CASSLRAGGIQETQYF. The chain links TRBV7-9 to TRBJ2-5; weak D call: TRBD2 (6 bases). V was clipped by 2 bases and J by 2 bases, with 15 bases between them. Germline lookup yields CDR1 SEHNR and CDR2 FQNEAQ (reference sequence). The CDR3 loop spans 16 amino acids. Using reference TRBV7-9 and TRBJ2-5 for the parts outside the CDR3, the full variable domain is DTGVSQNPRHKITKRGQNVTFRCDPISEHNRLYWYRQTLGQGPEFLTYFQNEAQLEKSRLLSDRFSAERPKGSFSTLEIQRTEQGDSAMYLCASSLRAGGIQETQYFGPGTRLLVL.

The CDR3 DNA reads TGTGCCAGCAGCAGATTCGAGAACATTCAGTACTTC. Translating gives CASSRFENIQYF. The chain carries TRBV7-6 and TRBJ2-4; no clear D. The V end lost 5 bases, the J end lost 7 bases, and 9 bases lay between the germline ends. There are 12 residues in the CDR3. CDR1 and CDR2 from the germline V gene are SGHVS and FNYEAQ.

This clonotype showed up just a few times. The chain employs TRBV29-1 and TRBJ1-4; D not resolved. V dropped 1 base and J dropped 6 bases, with 12 bases sitting between them. Germline V gene sequence: CDR1 SQVTM, CDR2 ANQGSEA. CDR3 length equals 14 residues. The CDR3 region has the DNA TGCAGCGTTGAAGGGTCCGGTGGGGATGAAAAACTGTTTTTT. This gives the protein CSVEGSGGDEKLFF.

This clonotype has a handful of counts. The genes are TRBV6-5 and TRBJ2-7; maybe TRBD1 (5 bases). Trimming removed 8 bases from V and 3 bases from J, with 17 bases in between. The CDR3 sequence is 14 residues long. Germline loops: CDR1 MNHEY, CDR2 SVGAGI. The CDR3 spells CASRTGARGYEQYF. CDR3 nucleotide sequence: TGTGCCAGCCGGACGGGCGCTAGGGGCTACGAGCAGTACTTC.

The table lists this clonotype with a few counts. The chain has TRBV7-2 and TRBJ2-3, with 9 bases fitting TRBD1. CDR3 length equals 15 residues. With V trimmed by 7 bases and J by 1 base, 6 bases remained unmatched. The V gene's germline CDR1 is SGHTA and CDR2 FQGNSA. The CDR3, as DNA: TGTGCCAGCAACCCGGGACAGGGCCGCACAGATACGCAGTATTTT. Its translation: CASNPGQGRTDTQYF.

This clonotype showed up just a few times. The rearrangement uses TRBV10-2 and TRBJ2-5; weak D call: TRBD2 (5 bases). Trimming cost V 2 bases and J 7 bases, with 14 bases left between them. CDR3 length: 14 amino acids. Germline V gene lookup returns CDR1 WSHSY and CDR2 SAAADI. DNA of the CDR3: TGCGCCAGCAGTGAGCTCCAAGGTGCGGGGACCCAGTACTTC. It encodes CASSELQGAGTQYF.

The rearrangement links TRBV20-1 to TRBJ2-6; no clear D gene. V shed 0 bases and J shed 0 bases, with 3 bases lying between them. The CDR3 contains 14 residues. Germline CDR1 is DFQATT and CDR2 is SNEGSKA (reference sequence). CDR3 nucleotide sequence: TGCAGTGCTAGAGAAAACTCTGGGGCCAACGTCCTGACTTTC. Its translation: CSARENSGANVLTF.

J is TRBJ2-1 and V is TRBV5-1; D is perhaps TRBD2 (5 bases). Trimming took off 1 base at V and 2 bases at J, with 10 bases between the two ends. This CDR3 region has 15 residues. Germline CDR1 and CDR2: SGHRS and YFSETQ. As DNA, the CDR3 is TGCGCCAGCAGCTTGACTAGTACGGCCTACAATGAGCAGTTCTTC. This encodes CASSLTSTAYNEQFF.

This chain connects TRBV5-6 to TRBJ2-7; the D call may be TRBD1 or TRBD2 (5 bases each). This CDR3 contains 14 residues. From germline, CDR1 is SGHDT and CDR2 YYEEEE. With 4 bases removed from V and 7 bases from J, the gap between germline ends came to 18 bases. CDR3 sequence reads: CASSDRDQSSEQYF. The DNA for the CDR3 is TGTGCCAGCAGCGACCGGGACCAGAGTTCGGAGCAGTACTTC. Variable domain in full (rest from reference TRBV5-6 and TRBJ2-7): DAGVTQSPTHLIKTRGQQVTLRCSPKSGHDTVSWYQQALGQGPQFIFQYYEEEERQRGNFPDRFSGHQFPNYSSELNVNALLLGDSALYLCASSDRDQSSEQYFGPGTRLTVT.

This chain uses TRBV7-2 with TRBJ2-2; D gene ambiguous. Between the trimmed V and J ends, which lost 3 bases and 6 bases, there was a span of 14 bases. Looked up from germline, CDR1 is SGHTA and CDR2 is FQGNSA. The CDR3 spans 15 residues. In DNA, the CDR3 is TGTGCCAGCAGCTTCCGGGCCGGTGGGCCCGGGGAGCTGTTTTTT. Protein: CASSFRAGGPGELFF.

This clonotype was picked up many times. This rearrangement joins TRBV20-1 to TRBJ2-3, with 8 positions matching TRBD2. Germline lookup yields CDR1 DFQATT and CDR2 SNEGSKA (reference sequence). The ends lost 6 bases at V and 4 bases at J; junction bases unmatched: 15. The length of the CDR3 is 16 residues. CDR3 residues: CSASGSVSGRADTQYF. DNA of the CDR3: TGCAGTGCGAGCGGGAGTGTCTCTGGCAGAGCAGATACGCAGTATTTT.

CDR3 region: CASSLMGAAKNIQYF. The DNA for the CDR3 is TGTGCCAGCAGCTTAATGGGGGCGGCCAAAAACATTCAGTACTTC. This sequence joins TRBV5-4 and TRBJ2-4; D might be TRBD1 (6 bases). CDR3 length: 15 residues. Germline V lookup: CDR1 SGHNT, CDR2 YYREEE (reference sequence). Between the trimmed V and J ends, which lost 2 bases and 1 base, there was a span of 10 bases.

The chain couples TRBV6-5 to TRBJ1-4; possible D gene TRBD1, 5 bases. Looked up from germline, CDR1 is MNHEY and CDR2 is SVGAGI. Trimming removed 2 bases from V and 5 bases from J, with 9 bases in between. The CDR3 covers 14 residues. Here the CDR3 reads CASSYRGLNEKLFF. The CDR3 nucleotides read TGTGCCAGCAGTTACAGGGGACTGAATGAAAAACTGTTTTTT.

J is TRBJ2-3 and V is TRBV30; 14 bases map to TRBD2. V dropped 5 bases and J dropped 5; count of bases not matched to a gene: 9. This CDR3 has 16 amino acids. Germline V gene lookup returns CDR1 GTSNPN and CDR2 SVGIG (reference sequence). DNA for the CDR3: TGTGCCTGGGAGAATACGGGACTAGCGGGAGTAGATACGCAGTATTTT. The encoded protein is CAWENTGLAGVDTQYF.

Comments on this clonotype: One end of the junction is discordant with germline, which a read error may explain. CDR3 coding DNA: TGTACCAGCAGTGCTACCGCTGGGACTAAATCCTCCTACAATGAGCAGTTCTTC. Translating it yields CTSSATAGTKSSYNEQFF. This chain links TRBV2 with TRBJ2-1; 7 positions agree with TRBD2. Germline V gives CDR1 SNHLY, CDR2 FYNNEI. This CDR3 comprises 18 residues.

Ten or more counts support this clonotype. The rearrangement links TRBV20-1 to TRBJ2-2; D not certain. The CDR3 extends over 15 amino acids. V lost 0 bases and J 0 bases, leaving 8 bases between the germline ends. Germline V gene lookup returns CDR1 DFQATT and CDR2 SNEGSKA (reference sequence). The CDR3 bases are TGCAGTGCTAGAGATCTGGCATCGAACACCGGGGAGCTGTTTTTT. Translation: CSARDLASNTGELFF.

This clonotype was seen a few times. This chain links TRBV7-2 with TRBJ1-5; unclear D gene. Per germline, CDR1 SGHTA and CDR2 FQGNSA. Trimming left V 5 bases short and J 6 bases short, with 11 bases between. CDR3 length: 13 residues. CDR3 residues: CASSAAWGQPQHF. CDR3 coding DNA: TGTGCCAGCAGCGCCGCATGGGGTCAGCCCCAGCATTTT.

This clonotype was seen more than once but under ten times. The chain employs TRBV25-1 and TRBJ2-7, with D hard to call. The CDR3 spans 12 residues. The germline gives CDR1 MGHDK, CDR2 SYGVNS. Trimming stripped 1 base from V and 7 bases from J, with 8 bases between. The CDR3 region is CASSELGREQYF. CDR3 in DNA: TGTGCCAGCAGTGAATTAGGTCGGGAGCAGTACTTC.

The genes are TRBV7-2 and TRBJ2-7, with unresolved D. This CDR3 comprises 14 residues. Germline CDR1 SGHTA, CDR2 FQGNSA. Trimming left V 3 bases short and J 3 bases short, with 12 bases between. The CDR3 protein is CASSFGNLGYEQYF. DNA of the CDR3: TGTGCCAGCAGCTTCGGAAACCTAGGCTACGAGCAGTACTTC. The whole variable domain, remainder taken from reference TRBV7-2 and TRBJ2-7, is GAGVSQSPSNKVTEKGKDVELRCDPISGHTALYWYRQSLGQGLEFLIYFQGNSAPDKSGLPSDRFSAERTGGSVSTLTIQRTQQEDSAVYLCASSFGNLGYEQYFGPGTRLTVT.

This clonotype was counted ten times or more. J is TRBJ2-1 and V is TRBV20-1; 13 positions match TRBD2. From germline, CDR1 is DFQATT and CDR2 SNEGSKA (reference sequence). V trimming: 5 bases; J trimming: 4 bases; junction bases outside the gene matches: 8. The CDR3 runs to 16 residues. The CDR3 sequence: CSAPPATSGRYNEQFF. For the CDR3, the DNA is TGCAGTGCTCCGCCAGCGACTAGCGGGAGGTACAATGAGCAGTTCTTC.

The sample holds many counts of this clonotype. The chain links TRBV12-3 or TRBV12-4 to TRBJ2-2; D gene unclear. This CDR3 spans 12 amino acids. Trimming took 6 bases from V and 6 from J, leaving 8 bases between them. DNA of the CDR3: TGTGCCAGCAGCCCTCTTTCCGGGGAGCTGTTTTTT. As protein: CASSPLSGELFF.

This clonotype was seen more than once but under ten times. The genes are TRBV3-1 and TRBJ2-7; tentatively, D is TRBD2 (5 bases). The CDR3 totals 12 residues. Deletions cut 3 bases from V and 5 bases from J, with 8 bases between. Germline values: CDR1 LGHDT, CDR2 YNNKEL (reference sequence). The CDR3, as DNA: TGTGCCAGCAGCCACCCCGGGGACGAGCAGTACTTC. It codes for CASSHPGDEQYF.

The chain links TRBV4-3 to TRBJ2-7; D remains ambiguous. The V and J ends lost 0 bases and 1 base respectively, with 10 bases between them. CDR1 LGHNA and CDR2 YSLEER come from the germline V gene. The CDR3 covers 15 residues. The CDR3 sequence: CASSQDVSRSYEQYF. The CDR3 DNA follows: TGCGCCAGCAGCCAAGACGTTAGTAGGTCCTACGAGCAGTACTTC.

This clonotype has ten or more counts. V and J are TRBV15 and TRBJ2-7; D not resolved. Germline lookup yields CDR1 LNHNV and CDR2 YYDKDF (reference sequence). The CDR3 runs 13 residues. Trimming pared 3 bases from V and 1 base from J, leaving 7 bases between. The CDR3 sequence is CATSRDESYEQYF. CDR3 DNA: TGTGCCACCAGCAGGGACGAATCCTACGAGCAGTACTTC.